A single sample is the source of the 12 T cell receptor beta chains below, sequenced in a study of identifying expanded T cells in peripheral blood. The assay was immunoSEQ multiplex PCR, and TCRdb's table has in-frame clones only and misses some. The repertoire consists of approximately 94,000 clones, with roughly 88% occurring once and the leading ten covering just over 5.5%. What was sequenced was blood. These receptors were collected from a person between 18 and 69 years old in good health.

This clone was recorded only once. This rearrangement joins TRBV4-1 to TRBJ2-5; TRBD2 aligns across 7 bases. The length of the CDR3 is 15 residues. The ends lost 3 bases at V and 5 bases at J; junction bases unmatched: 9. CDR1 is MGHRA, CDR2 YSYEKL, per germline. CDR3 in DNA: TGCGCCAGCAGCCATCAAGCGGGAAGGGATGAGACCCAGTACTTC. Translating it yields CASSHQAGRDETQYF.

The chain links TRBV5-8 to TRBJ2-4; D is uncertain. The germline V gene encodes CDR1 SGHTS and CDR2 YDEGEE. V lost 1 base to trimming and J lost 1 base, with 6 bases between them. The CDR3 has 14 amino acids. The CDR3 coding sequence is TGTGCCAGCAGCTTGCCCGGGGCCAAAAACATTCAGTACTTC. Its translation: CASSLPGAKNIQYF.

The gene calls are TRBV7-9 and TRBJ1-1; no definite D call. CDR1 is SEHNR, CDR2 FQNEAQ, per germline (reference sequence). The CDR3 length is 13 residues. The V and J ends lost 10 bases and 1 base respectively, with 13 bases between them. This CDR3 is CATRRLSNTEAFF. The CDR3 nucleotides read TGTGCCACCCGAAGACTGTCGAACACTGAAGCTTTCTTT.

The chain couples TRBV4-1 to TRBJ2-3, with D hard to call. CDR1 MGHRA and CDR2 YSYEKL come from the germline V gene. Deletions cut 4 bases from V and 1 base from J, with 12 bases between. This CDR3 region has 15 residues. CDR3 amino acids: CASSRTLTGTDTQYF. CDR3 coding DNA: TGCGCCAGCAGCCGAACACTCACAGGCACAGATACGCAGTATTTT.

The chain carries TRBV6-1 and TRBJ2-3; 7 nucleotides line up with TRBD2. V was clipped by 8 bases and J by 3 bases; unmatched bases: 11. Germline CDR1 reads MNHNS; CDR2 reads SASEGT. The CDR3 consists of 15 residues. The CDR3 region has the DNA TGTGCCAGCGGTATCGGGGGGACCAAAACAGATACGCAGTATTTT. The encoded protein is CASGIGGTKTDTQYF.

This clone was seen more than once but under ten times. The rearrangement joins TRBV5-6 to TRBJ2-5; D is tentatively TRBD1 or TRBD2 (5 bases each). Germline assignment: CDR1 SGHDT and CDR2 YYEEEE. Trimming stripped 0 bases from V and 5 bases from J, with 8 bases between. The CDR3 has 13 amino acids. In DNA, the CDR3 is TGTGCCAGCAGCTTGGGGTGGGGGGAGACCCAGTACTTC. This gives the protein CASSLGWGETQYF.

The chain recombines TRBV9 with TRBJ2-3; TRBD2 agrees at 10 bases. V lost 2 bases to trimming and J lost 0 bases; unmatched junction nucleotides: 9. This CDR3 is 18 amino acids long. Per germline, CDR1 SGDLS and CDR2 YYNGEE. The CDR3 sequence: CASSVGLAVTSSTDTQYF. CDR3 in DNA: TGTGCCAGCAGCGTCGGACTAGCGGTTACCTCTAGCACAGATACGCAGTATTTT.

The chain joins TRBV7-9 to TRBJ2-4; 9 positions match TRBD2. Trimming cost V 5 bases and J 5 bases; bases outside gene matches: 7. This CDR3 contains 15 residues. Germline CDR1 SEHNR, CDR2 FQNEAQ (reference sequence). The CDR3 coding sequence is TGTGCCAGCAGCACCCGAGTAGCGGGAGAAAACATTCAGTACTTC. It codes for CASSTRVAGENIQYF.

The rearrangement links TRBV4-3 to TRBJ1-3; tentative D call: TRBD1 (6 bases). Germline V lookup: CDR1 LGHNA, CDR2 YSLEER. The CDR3 covers 16 residues. V lost 1 base and J 0 bases, leaving 10 bases between the germline ends. CDR3 bases: TGCGCCAGCAGCCAAGTTTCACAGGGCTCTGGAAACACCATATATTTT. Translating it yields CASSQVSQGSGNTIYF.

V and J are TRBV30 and TRBJ1-5; no definite D call. The CDR3 has 12 residues. Germline V gene sequence: CDR1 GTSNPN, CDR2 SVGIG (reference sequence). The germline V and J ends were trimmed by 3 bases and 7 bases, with 10 bases remaining between them. The CDR3 protein is CAWSIGSQPQHF. CDR3 DNA: TGTGCCTGGAGCATCGGGTCCCAGCCCCAGCATTTT.

This rearrangement joins TRBV6-6 to TRBJ1-5; 8 positions agree with TRBD1. After removal of 5 bases from V and 6 bases from J, the junction contained 12 bases not matched to a gene. This CDR3 is built from 16 residues. CDR1 is MNHNY and CDR2 is SVGAGI in the germline V gene (reference sequence). CDR3 nucleotides: TGTGCCAGCAGTCGCGGAGACAGGGGCAAAAGTCAGCCCCAGCATTTT. It codes for CASSRGDRGKSQPQHF.

The V and J genes are TRBV10-3 and TRBJ2-1; D gene ambiguous. V was clipped by 6 bases and J by 3 bases, with 9 bases between them. Germline CDR1 ENHRY, CDR2 SYGVKD. The CDR3 sequence is 13 residues long. Written as DNA, the CDR3 is TGTGCCATCAGAGACGGATACTACAATGAGCAGTTCTTC. Translating it yields CAIRDGYYNEQFF.